These 17 T cell receptor beta chains share one sample of origin, sequenced in a study of T-cell memory formation after mild COVID-19. Each CDR3 protein is one row after TCRdb ran MiXCR on the 5' RACE reads. The table includes more than 100,000 distinct CDR3 sequences, about 6% detected once. Sample: PBMCs or a T cell subset sorted from them (not recorded which). Receptors originate from an adult woman who had mild COVID-19 (a few samples of this study predate the infection). Cell type and time point are not known.

This clonotype was seen repeatedly, ten times or more. The J gene is TRBJ2-3, the V gene TRBV4-2; 7 nucleotides align to TRBD2. V trimming: 3 bases; J trimming: 1 base; junction bases outside the gene matches: 4. Germline CDR1 is LGHNA and CDR2 is YNFKEQ. The CDR3 totals 15 residues. Written as DNA, the CDR3 is TGTGCCAGCAGCCAGGCTAGCGGAGGCACAGATACGCAGTATTTT. This codes for CASSQASGGTDTQYF.

Many counts were recorded for this clonotype. The chain combines TRBV6-1 with TRBJ1-1, with D possibly being TRBD1 (5 bases). V was shortened by 1 base and J by 7 bases, with 10 bases between the two germline ends. CDR3 length equals 13 residues. Germline CDR1 is MNHNS and CDR2 is SASEGT. The CDR3 coding sequence is TGTGCCAGCAGTGAAGTTAACAGGAATGAAGCTTTCTTT. This codes for CASSEVNRNEAFF.

Here the CDR3 DNA reads TGTGCCAGCAGCTTAGCCTATACCGGGACAGCAAATGAAAAACTGTTTTTT. This sequence encodes CASSLAYTGTANEKLFF. The rearrangement links TRBV7-8 to TRBJ1-4; 7 bases agree with TRBD1. Trimming cost V 0 bases and J 5 bases; bases outside gene matches: 9. Looked up from germline, CDR1 is SGHVS and CDR2 is FQNEAQ. The CDR3 is 17 residues long. The full variable domain, completed using reference TRBV7-8 and TRBJ1-4, is GAGVSQSPRYKVAKRGQDVALRCDPISGHVSLFWYQQALGQGPEFLTYFQNEAQLDKSGLPSDRFFAERPEGSVSTLKIQRTQQEDSAVYLCASSLAYTGTANEKLFFGSGTQLSVL.

The chain employs TRBV5-4 and TRBJ2-7, with TRBD1 as a possible D gene (6 bases). This CDR3 spans 14 amino acids. The V end lost 2 bases, the J end lost 3 bases, and 12 bases lay between the germline ends. Germline V gene lookup returns CDR1 SGHNT and CDR2 YYREEE (reference sequence). The CDR3 region is CASSLQGPLYEQYF. DNA for the CDR3: TGTGCCAGCAGCTTACAGGGCCCCCTCTACGAGCAGTACTTC.

This clonotype has ten or more counts. The chain employs TRBV7-9 and TRBJ2-5; D unclear. Germline CDR1 reads SEHNR; CDR2 reads FQNEAQ (reference sequence). V was trimmed by 4 bases and J by 4 bases, leaving 13 bases between them. This CDR3 contains 14 residues. The CDR3: CASSSSFGRETQYF. CDR3 nucleotide sequence: TGTGCCAGCAGCTCTTCGTTTGGACGAGAGACCCAGTACTTC.

This clonotype was seen at least ten times. This sequence joins TRBV7-6 and TRBJ2-1; 14 nucleotides align to TRBD2. The ends lost 5 bases at V and 7 bases at J; junction bases unmatched: 4. CDR1 and CDR2 from the germline V gene are SGHVS and FNYEAQ. The CDR3 totals 15 residues. CDR3 nucleotides: TGTGCCAGCAGCCCCAGGACTAGCGGGGGGAATGAGCAGTTCTTC. Translated, it gives CASSPRTSGGNEQFF.

The rearrangement links TRBV30 to TRBJ2-7; maybe TRBD1 (6 bases). This CDR3 spans 15 amino acids. Trimming pared 2 bases from V and 0 bases from J, leaving 14 bases between. In germline, CDR1 is GTSNPN, CDR2 SVGIG (reference sequence). The CDR3 loop is CAWSLGAGSSYEQYF. The CDR3 DNA sequence: TGTGCCTGGAGTCTGGGGGCGGGTAGCTCCTACGAGCAGTACTTC.

The chain joins TRBV18 to TRBJ1-5; tentatively, D is TRBD1 (5 bases). Germline V lookup: CDR1 KGHSH, CDR2 LQKENI. V was pared by 3 bases and J by 9 bases, with 12 bases between. The CDR3 covers 13 residues. Written as DNA, the CDR3 is TGTGCCAGCTCACCGGGGGGAGGAGCGCCCCAGCATTTT. As protein: CASSPGGGAPQHF.

The sample holds a few counts of this clonotype. The genes are TRBV18 and TRBJ1-1; unclear D gene. Germline CDR1 is KGHSH and CDR2 is LQKENI. With 2 bases removed from V and 1 base from J, the gap between germline ends came to 11 bases. The CDR3 extends over 15 amino acids. CDR3 protein: CASSPLSASNTEAFF. DNA for the CDR3: TGTGCCAGCTCACCATTGTCAGCTTCGAACACTGAAGCTTTCTTT.

This clonotype was detected a few times. The chain links TRBV4-1 to TRBJ2-1, with 7 bases matching TRBD2. The germline V gene has CDR1 MGHRA and CDR2 YSYEKL. CDR3 length equals 14 residues. V gave up 3 bases and J gave up 6 bases; unmatched junction bases: 5. The CDR3 nucleotides are TGCGCCAGCAGCCAGGGCGGGGGTATCAATGAGCAGTTCTTC. As protein: CASSQGGGINEQFF.

The chain joins TRBV5-1 to TRBJ1-2, with D possibly TRBD1 on 6 matching bases. This CDR3 spans 14 amino acids. Germline CDR1 SGHRS, CDR2 YFSETQ. V was pared by 0 bases and J by 8 bases, with 14 bases between. The CDR3 loop is CASSLAGHGYGYTF. CDR3 DNA: TGCGCCAGCAGCTTGGCGGGACACGGCTACGGCTACACCTTC. Full variable domain (missing parts from reference TRBV5-1 and TRBJ1-2): KAGVTQTPRYLIKTRGQQVTLSCSPISGHRSVSWYQQTPGQGLQFLFEYFSETQRNKGNFPGRFSGRQFSNSRSEMNVSTLELGDSALYLCASSLAGHGYGYTFGSGTRLTVV.

Ten or more counts support this clonotype. This sequence joins TRBV19 and TRBJ1-4; D unresolved. This CDR3 spans 11 amino acids. V was cut by 7 bases and J by 5 bases, with 5 bases left in between. Per germline, CDR1 LNHDA and CDR2 SQIVND (reference sequence). CDR3 sequence (DNA): TGTGCCAGTATTTTCAATGAAAAACTGTTTTTT. This translates into CASIFNEKLFF.

This clonotype was seen only a few times. V and J are TRBV5-5 and TRBJ1-5; 9 bases agree with TRBD1. The CDR3 extends over 20 amino acids. CDR1 SGHKS and CDR2 YYEKEE come from the germline V gene (reference sequence). J gave up 0 bases and V 4 bases, and 17 bases lay outside the gene matches. The CDR3 DNA reads TGTGCCAGCAGCCAACCCCTGAAAACAGGGGGCGCCTTTAGCAATCAGCCCCAGCATTTT. Translation: CASSQPLKTGGAFSNQPQHF.

In this sample, this clonotype turned up a few times. V is TRBV7-8 and J is TRBJ2-1, with D possibly TRBD2 on 5 matching bases. The CDR3 has 13 residues. CDR1 and CDR2 from the germline V gene are SGHVS and FQNEAQ. V shed 6 bases and J shed 8 bases, with 14 bases lying between them. The CDR3 sequence is CASRRALGHEQFF. The CDR3 DNA reads as TGTGCCAGCAGGAGGGCCCTCGGCCATGAGCAGTTCTTC.

This rearrangement joins TRBV10-3 to TRBJ1-3; the match to TRBD1 covers 8 bases. Germline loops: CDR1 ENHRY, CDR2 SYGVKD. The CDR3 spans 12 residues. V lost 8 bases and J lost 5; bases outside the gene matches: 2. CDR3 loop: CAIGTGRNTIYF. In DNA, the CDR3 is TGTGCCATCGGGACAGGACGAAACACCATATATTTT.

This clonotype came up a few times. J is TRBJ2-5 and V is TRBV4-2; 9 bases agree with TRBD2. Germline assignment: CDR1 LGHNA and CDR2 YNFKEQ. V trimming: 4 bases; J trimming: 1 base; junction bases outside the gene matches: 10. The CDR3 is 17 amino acids. The CDR3 DNA reads TGTGCCAGCAGCCTCAGCCTTAGCGGGAGCGGCCAAGAGACCCAGTACTTC. It codes for CASSLSLSGSGQETQYF.

The table lists this clonotype with many counts. This chain joins TRBV7-9 and TRBJ2-5, with D perhaps matching TRBD1 or TRBD2 (6 bases each). Trimming took 5 bases from V and 1 from J, leaving 17 bases between them. CDR1 and CDR2 (germline): SEHNR, FQNEAQ (reference sequence). This CDR3 is built from 16 residues. CDR3: CASSPPFRGGQETQYF. The CDR3 DNA sequence: TGTGCCAGCAGCCCCCCTTTCAGGGGAGGCCAAGAGACCCAGTACTTC.